This TCR beta chain appears in the sequencing data of a study of blood T cells in healthy people across ages. The study's findings and limits: Naive T cell percentage showed a strong correlation with the diversity of TCR beta.

With respect to this clonotype: As yet, its antigen is unknown.

A second PCR, run for roughly 7 to 12 cycles, used a sample-barcoded 5' primer plus a J-beta primer mix. In TCRdb, the 5' RACE reads were re-called with MiXCR into one record per CDR3 protein. The table records approximately 780,000 distinct CDR3 sequences, about a quarter of them present only once. Germline V gene sequence: CDR1 MNHEY, CDR2 SMNVEV (reference sequence). J was trimmed by 7 bases and V by 5 bases; bases with no gene match: 5. The CDR3 runs to 13 residues. The data also belong to a second study, concerning T cells of mothers and their children.

The genes are TRBV27 and TRBJ2-4, with TRBD2 matching 7 bases. Source material: blood. This TCR was recovered from a boy younger than 18 in good health. The CDR3 sequence: CASSPGRVNIQYF. The CDR3 DNA reads TGTGCCAGCAGTCCAGGGAGGGTGAACATTCAGTACTTC.